A selection of T cell receptor beta chains follows, all from one sample in a study of a mutant IDH1 vaccine in newly diagnosed glioma. Measured with immunoSEQ multiplex PCR; TCRdb has only the in-frame clones, and not every one. The profile shows about 38,000 clones, about four fifths of them singletons. These receptors have no identified antigens. This material consisted of PBMCs, taken from a glioma patient whose treatment included an IDH1 peptide vaccine. The receptors originated from a man aged 40-50 years with glioma. CDR3s include the opening cysteine and the closing phenylalanine or tryptophan. D genes are given only for firm matches. Size is omitted from some rows. Given values are once, few, many or a class for expanded clones.

v_gene	j_gene	d_gene	abundance	CDR3nt	CDR3aa
TRBV28	TRBJ2-7	TRBD2	NA	TGTGCCAGCAGTTTATTCCGTCGGCGCCCGGGACTAGCTTACGAGCAGTACTTC	CASSLFRRRPGLAYEQYF
TRBV30	TRBJ2-7	TRBD2	few	TGTGCCTGGAGCCGGGGACTAGCGGCGGGGACCTACGAGCAGTACTTC	CAWSRGLAAGTYEQYF
TRBV10-3	TRBJ1-1	NA	NA	TGTGCCATCAGTGAGTCGGGAGGGGAGGCTTTCTTT	CAISESGGEAFF
TRBV7-9	TRBJ1-6	NA	once	TGTGCCAGCAGCTTGGGCAGTGGGAATTCACCCCTCCACTTT	CASSLGSGNSPLHF
TRBV6-1	TRBJ2-1	TRBD2	NA	TGTGCCAGCAGTGAGGGGGGGATCTACAATGAGCAGTTCTTC	CASSEGGIYNEQFF
TRBV7-9	TRBJ1-5	NA	NA	TGTGCCAGCAGCTTATCGGGGATCAATCAGCCCCAGCATTTT	CASSLSGINQPQHF
TRBV4-2	TRBJ2-6	TRBD2	NA	TGTGCCAGCAGCCAAGGGCTAGGGGCTAGCGGGGGGGCCGCCTTC	CASSQGLGASGGAAF
TRBV11-2	TRBJ1-2	NA	NA	TGTGCCAGCAGCGCTTTCCCTGGCTACACCTTC	CASSAFPGYTF
TRBV18	TRBJ2-5	NA	NA	TGTGCCAGCTCACCGGATCAGGGAGCGGAGACCCAGTACTTC	CASSPDQGAETQYF
TRBV6-5	TRBJ1-3	TRBD1	NA	TGTGCCAGCAGTTACTCCAGGGGGACCTCTGGAAACACCATATATTTT	CASSYSRGTSGNTIYF
TRBV7-9	TRBJ1-3	NA	NA	TGTGCCAGCAGCTTAGGGATGAGGGAAAACACCATATATTTT	CASSLGMRENTIYF
TRBV2	TRBJ1-5	NA	NA	TGTGCCAGCAGCGTAGGTCTCCAACAGCCCCAGCATTTT	CASSVGLQQPQHF
TRBV5-6	TRBJ1-4	NA	NA	TGTGCCAGCAGCTTGTGGTTGGAAACAATTAATGAAAAACTGTTTTTT	CASSLWLETINEKLFF
TRBV29-1	TRBJ1-2	NA	NA	TGCAGCGTTGCCGGGGCGGATCTCAGTAACTATGGCTACACCTTC	CSVAGADLSNYGYTF
TRBV4-1	TRBJ2-1	NA	once	TGCGCCAGCAGCCAAGGATTTGGGAGCTTAAATGAGCAGTTCTTC	CASSQGFGSLNEQFF
TRBV9	TRBJ1-3	TRBD1	NA	TGTGCCAGCAGCGTAAGGACAGGAAACTCTGGAAACACCATATATTTT	CASSVRTGNSGNTIYF
TRBV2	TRBJ2-3	NA	NA	TGTGCCAGCAGTGAAATCAGCACAGATACGCAGTATTTT	CASSEISTDTQYF
TRBV7-3	TRBJ2-3	NA	once	TGTGCCAGCAGCTTAACGGCCACAGATACGCAGTATTTT	CASSLTATDTQYF
TRBV13	TRBJ2-2	NA	few	TGTGCCAGCAGCTTAGGCCGGTTTACCGGGGAGCTGTTTTTT	CASSLGRFTGELFF
TRBV15	TRBJ2-7	NA	NA	TGTGCCACCAGCAGAGGTGGCGTTGGGGGCGAGCAGTACTTC	CATSRGGVGGEQYF
TRBV5-6	TRBJ1-1	NA	few	TGTGCCAGCAGCTTGACCGTGGACACTGAAGCTTTCTTT	CASSLTVDTEAFF
TRBV30	TRBJ2-1	TRBD2	NA	TGTGCCTGGATAGCGGGATTATCCTACAATGAGCAGTTCTTC	CAWIAGLSYNEQFF
TRBV6-5	TRBJ2-1	NA	NA	TGTGCCAGCAGTCTCGGGGATCTTTACAATGAGCAGTTCTTC	CASSLGDLYNEQFF
TRBV6-5	TRBJ1-1	NA	NA	TGTGCCAGCAGTTACTTGGGTAGGTTCGACACTGAAGCTTTCTTT	CASSYLGRFDTEAFF
TRBV6-6	TRBJ1-2	NA	NA	TGTGCCAGCAGTCCGGCGGGGGGGGCTAGAGGCTACACCTTC	CASSPAGGARGYTF
TRBV10-3	TRBJ2-2	NA	NA	TGTGCCATCAGTGATAGTCCGGGCAGCACGAACACCGGGGAGCTGTTTTTT	CAISDSPGSTNTGELFF
TRBV2	TRBJ1-1	NA	NA	TGTGCCAGCAGCGCGAACGGACAAGTCACCTCTGAAGCTTTCTTT	CASSANGQVTSEAFF
TRBV30	TRBJ2-3	NA	NA	TGTGCCTGGAGTGTGGATACGCAGTATTTT	CAWSVDTQYF
TRBV19	TRBJ1-4	NA	NA	TGTGCCAGTAGTATTACAGGGAATGAAAAACTGTTTTTT	CASSITGNEKLFF